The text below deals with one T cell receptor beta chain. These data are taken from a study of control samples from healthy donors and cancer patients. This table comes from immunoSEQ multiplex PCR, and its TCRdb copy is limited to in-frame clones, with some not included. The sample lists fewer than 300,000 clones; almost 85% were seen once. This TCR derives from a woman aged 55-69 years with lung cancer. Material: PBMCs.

The CDR3, as DNA: TGTGCCACCAGTGAAAGGGGTGGGAGCAATCAGCCCCAGCATTTT. Its protein is CATSERGGSNQPQHF. The J gene is TRBJ1-5, the V gene TRBV24-1; D perhaps matches TRBD1 (5 bases). CDR1 is KGHDR, CDR2 SFDVKD, per germline. With 4 bases removed from V and 1 base from J, the gap between germline ends came to 10 bases. This CDR3 spans 15 amino acids.